What follows are 21 T cell receptor beta chains derived from one specimen sequenced in a study of blood T cell dynamics during melanoma immunotherapy (dated by TCRdb to about 2020). This specimen's time point label, interpreted: week 3, after first cycle of checkpoint inhibitor. Library prep was done by the immunoSEQ multiplex PCR assay. Not all clones reach the TCRdb copy of this immuneACCESS table, which keeps in-frame sequences only. Checked studies attribute under half of the gap to unresolved V genes and leave the rest unexplained. The sample table lists about 7,600 clones, 70% to 90% of them with a count of one. The ten biggest clones cover 5.2% of the sample. The sequencing here drew on blood, taken from a patient treated with checkpoint blockade. These receptors came from a human donor with melanoma.

The chain joins TRBV7-9 to TRBJ2-7; TRBD2 aligns across 11 bases. Germline values: CDR1 SEHNR, CDR2 FQNEAQ (reference sequence). CDR3 size: 15 residues. After removal of 5 bases from V and 0 bases from J, the junction contained 3 bases not matched to a gene. The CDR3 reads CASSGSGGASYEQYF. The CDR3 DNA reads TGTGCCAGCAGCGGTAGCGGGGGGGCCTCCTACGAGCAGTACTTC.

The gene calls are TRBV5-4 and TRBJ1-2; possible D gene TRBD1, 6 bases. V dropped 4 bases and J dropped 1 base, with 11 bases sitting between them. CDR3 length: 14 residues. Looked up from germline, CDR1 is SGHNT and CDR2 is YYREEE (reference sequence). The CDR3 coding sequence is TGTGCCAGCAGCCCGACAGGTTTTAACTATGGCTACACCTTC. As protein: CASSPTGFNYGYTF.

This chain uses TRBV6-6 with TRBJ1-1; tentative D call: TRBD1 (6 bases). The V end lost 2 bases, the J end lost 5 bases, and 18 bases lay between the germline ends. Germline CDR1 MNHNY, CDR2 SVGAGI (reference sequence). The CDR3 is 16 amino acids. CDR3 sequence: CASSYPLGGLRTEAFF. In DNA form, the CDR3 reads TGTGCCAGCAGTTACCCTTTAGGGGGTCTGAGAACTGAAGCTTTCTTT.

The CDR3 reads CASSFQGLGSGNTIYF. CDR3 bases: TGTGCCAGCAGCTTTCAAGGACTGGGCTCTGGAAACACCATATATTTT. This chain joins TRBV11-2 and TRBJ1-3; D unresolved. This CDR3 spans 16 amino acids. Trimming shortened V by 3 bases and J by 0 bases, and 12 bases separated the two germline ends. The germline CDR1 and CDR2 sequences are SGHAT and FQNNGV.

The chain is built from TRBV2 and TRBJ1-5; a possible D gene is TRBD1 (5 bases). The V and J ends lost 4 bases and 4 bases respectively, with 11 bases between them. CDR3 length: 14 amino acids. CDR1 is SNHLY, CDR2 FYNNEI, per germline. CDR3: CASSAAGPNQPQHF. For the CDR3, the DNA is TGTGCCAGCAGTGCGGCAGGGCCTAATCAGCCCCAGCATTTT.

The chain employs TRBV5-4 and TRBJ1-2, with TRBD1 as a possible D gene (5 bases). CDR1 SGHNT and CDR2 YYREEE come from the germline V gene (reference sequence). V gave up 4 bases and J gave up 7 bases, with 11 bases separating them. The CDR3 loop spans 12 amino acids. For the CDR3, the DNA is TGTGCCAGCAGCCAAGGGGCTGCTGGCTACACCTTC. This gives the protein CASSQGAAGYTF.

This sequence joins TRBV29-1 and TRBJ2-2, with D hard to call. Germline V gives CDR1 SQVTM, CDR2 ANQGSEA. V gave up 7 bases and J gave up 0 bases, with 9 bases separating them. The CDR3 spans 13 residues. The CDR3: CSAHRPNTGELFF. The CDR3 DNA reads TGCAGCGCCCACAGACCGAACACCGGGGAGCTGTTTTTT.

V is TRBV5-1 and J is TRBJ1-4; D unclear. This CDR3 is 14 amino acids long. Germline V gene sequence: CDR1 SGHRS, CDR2 YFSETQ. V was clipped by 1 base and J by 5 bases, with 9 bases between them. This CDR3 is CASSLLGRNEKLFF. CDR3 sequence (DNA): TGCGCCAGCAGCTTGCTAGGGCGAAATGAAAAACTGTTTTTT.

The rearrangement joins TRBV7-8 to TRBJ1-1, with 7 bases lining up with TRBD1. V was clipped by 1 base and J by 3 bases; unmatched bases: 14. CDR3 size: 18 residues. Germline V gives CDR1 SGHVS, CDR2 FQNEAQ. The CDR3 bases are TGTGCCAGCAGCTTAGTAGCCCGACAGGGAAGAGGCGACACTGAAGCTTTCTTT. Its translation: CASSLVARQGRGDTEAFF. The whole variable domain, remainder taken from reference TRBV7-8 and TRBJ1-1, is GAGVSQSPRYKVAKRGQDVALRCDPISGHVSLFWYQQALGQGPEFLTYFQNEAQLDKSGLPSDRFFAERPEGSVSTLKIQRTQQEDSAVYLCASSLVARQGRGDTEAFFGQGTRLTVV.

In nucleotides, the CDR3 is TGTGCCAGCAGTGAAGAAAGAGGGAGCTCCTATAATTCACCCCTCCACTTT. Encoded protein: CASSEERGSSYNSPLHF. V gene TRBV2 combines with J gene TRBJ1-6, with D hard to call. CDR1 SNHLY and CDR2 FYNNEI come from the germline V gene. The CDR3 is 17 residues long. V was trimmed by 1 base and J by 0 bases, leaving 10 bases between them.

The chain uses TRBV19 and TRBJ1-1, with TRBD1 identical over 7 bases. The V segment lost 7 bases and the J segment 2 bases; nucleotides outside the gene matches: 7. The length of the CDR3 is 14 residues. Germline V gives CDR1 LNHDA, CDR2 SQIVND (reference sequence). In DNA form, the CDR3 reads TGTGCCAGTATACCGGACAGGACCAACACTGAAGCTTTCTTT. Its protein product is CASIPDRTNTEAFF.

This chain links TRBV2 with TRBJ2-7; the D gene could be TRBD1 or TRBD2 (5 bases each). The CDR3 length is 14 residues. CDR1 and CDR2 (germline): SNHLY, FYNNEI. Trimming took 2 bases from V and 2 from J, leaving 10 bases between them. CDR3 region: CASSEQGSAYEQYV. The CDR3 DNA reads TGTGCCAGCAGTGAACAGGGTAGCGCCTACGAGCAGTACGTC.

This clone showed up just once. V is TRBV9 and J is TRBJ2-6; unclear D gene. V was trimmed by 4 bases and J by 1 base, leaving 15 bases between them. Per germline, CDR1 SGDLS and CDR2 YYNGEE. This CDR3 has 17 residues. The CDR3 spells CASSYRAFRSGANVLTF. The CDR3 region has the DNA TGTGCCAGCAGCTACCGAGCCTTTAGGTCTGGGGCCAACGTCCTGACTTTC.

V usage is TRBV5-1 and J usage is TRBJ1-5, with D possibly TRBD1 on 5 matching bases. The CDR3 extends over 14 amino acids. The germline gives CDR1 SGHRS, CDR2 YFSETQ. Trimming removed 0 bases from V and 6 bases from J, with 10 bases in between. In nucleotides, the CDR3 is TGCGCCAGCAGCTTGGAGGGACGGGGTCAGCCCCAGCATTTT. It specifies CASSLEGRGQPQHF.

This chain links TRBV30 with TRBJ1-4; TRBD1 matches at 8 bases. Germline V lookup: CDR1 GTSNPN, CDR2 SVGIG (reference sequence). The trim removed 3 bases at V and 8 bases at J, leaving 11 bases unmatched. The CDR3 extends over 15 amino acids. The CDR3 region is CAWSAGGPVSEKLFF. DNA for the CDR3: TGTGCCTGGAGCGCAGGGGGCCCCGTAAGCGAAAAACTGTTTTTT. The full variable domain, with the rest looked up from reference TRBV30 and TRBJ1-4, is SQTIHQWPATLVQPVGSPLSLECTVEGTSNPNLYWYRQAAGRGLQLLFYSVGIGQISSEVPQNLSASRPQDRQFILSSKKLLLSDSGFYLCAWSAGGPVSEKLFFGSGTQLSVL.

The rearrangement joins TRBV7-8 to TRBJ1-2, with 9 positions matching TRBD1. Trimming at V came to 5 bases and at J to 2 bases, leaving 15 bases not matched to a gene. The CDR3 extends over 18 amino acids. From germline, CDR1 is SGHVS and CDR2 FQNEAQ. The CDR3 nucleotides are TGTGCCAGCAGCGCTACTGGGACAGGGAGATATCGGAACTATGGCTACACCTTC. Its translation is CASSATGTGRYRNYGYTF.

The chain has TRBV18 and TRBJ1-2, with 9 bases aligning to TRBD1. V trimming: 3 bases; J trimming: 8 bases; junction bases outside the gene matches: 4. Germline values: CDR1 KGHSH, CDR2 LQKENI. This CDR3 comprises 13 residues. CDR3 nucleotides: TGTGCCAGCTCACCGCGGACAGGGGAGGGCTACACCTTC. Its translation is CASSPRTGEGYTF.

J is TRBJ1-1 and V is TRBV29-1; TRBD1 might be the D (6 bases). There are 12 residues in the CDR3. Germline loops: CDR1 SQVTM, CDR2 ANQGSEA. Trimming left V 5 bases short and J 4 bases short, with 11 bases between. The CDR3 region is CSVWGPVTEAFF. CDR3 nucleotides: TGCAGCGTTTGGGGGCCAGTCACTGAAGCTTTCTTT.

This chain connects TRBV30 to TRBJ2-7; 7 bases fit TRBD2. The CDR3 extends over 14 amino acids. V shed 0 bases and J 1 base; nucleotides not matched to a gene: 3. The germline CDR1 and CDR2 sequences are GTSNPN and SVGIG (reference sequence). Here the CDR3 DNA reads TGTGCCTGGAGTGTGGGAGGGGAATCCTACGAGCAGTACGTC. Its translation is CAWSVGGESYEQYV.

V usage is TRBV7-2 and J usage is TRBJ2-5; no clear D. This CDR3 contains 18 residues. V was pared by 2 bases and J by 1 base, with 20 bases between. The germline CDR1 and CDR2 sequences are SGHTA and FQGNSA. CDR3 region: CASSLSGARVLLQETQYF. The CDR3 DNA sequence: TGTGCCAGCAGCTTAAGTGGTGCTAGGGTCCTTCTCCAAGAGACCCAGTACTTC.

The CDR3 loop is CAWSNQDSYEQYF. The CDR3, as DNA: TGTGCCTGGAGTAATCAGGATTCCTACGAGCAGTACTTC. V and J are TRBV30 and TRBJ2-7, with D unclear. Trimming cost V 2 bases and J 1 base, with 9 bases left between them. Germline V gene sequence: CDR1 GTSNPN, CDR2 SVGIG (reference sequence). This CDR3 has 13 amino acids.